Reported below is one TCR beta chain. The sample belongs to a study of blood T cell repertoires in COVID-19. Study context: Samples taken during acute and convalescent COVID-19 were collected in the United States, Italy and Spain. The analysed material was cDNA or gDNA that came from T cells, B-cell-depleted T cells, or PBMCs.

While infection was still active, Seattle patients were enrolled and then followed longitudinally. Original data processing: Estimation of nucleated cell counts relied on the amplification of reference gene primers. Only in-frame clones appear in the TCRdb table, and some are missing; sequencing was by immunoSEQ multiplex PCR. That table supplies the V and J calls and clone size; D and trimming were determined from the DNA. The data show tens of thousands of clones, with just under 90% seen just once and approximately 6.5% held by the top ten. The CDR3 length is 13 residues. The V end lost 4 bases, the J end lost 6 bases, and 12 bases lay between the germline ends. CDR1 is SNHLY, CDR2 FYNNEI, per germline.

Source material: peripheral blood. The clonotype comes from a woman aged 60-70 years with COVID-19, enrolled during active disease. The V gene is TRBV2, the J gene TRBJ1-2; TRBD1 is a possible D gene (6 bases). The CDR3 DNA sequence: TGTGCCAGCAGTGTAAGGGAGGGGGATGGCTACACCTTC. Translated, it gives CASSVREGDGYTF.